A selection of T cell receptor beta chains follows, all from one sample in a study of early T cells in non-severe SARS-CoV-2 infection. TCRdb redid the calling of the 5' RACE reads with MiXCR, one entry per CDR3 protein. The sample has about 55,000 distinct CDR3 sequences, more than 12% seen once. Here the sequenced sample was whole blood, taken at baseline. The receptor set was obtained from an adult who was a healthcare worker with PCR-confirmed SARS-CoV-2 infection or an uninfected control (not recorded which). Each CDR3 is given with its conserved first and last residue. A D gene is named only where the DNA matches it firmly. Clone size is not always given. Where it is, it says once, few, many or a class for expanded clones.

clone_size,v_call,d_call,j_call,cdr3_aa,cdr3_nt
few,TRBV29-1,TRBD2,TRBJ2-7,CSVEPQRGGRREQYF,TGCAGCGTTGAACCCCAGCGGGGGGGCCGGAGGGAGCAGTACTTC
.,TRBV5-6,.,TRBJ2-3,CASSLDVGHTDTQYF,TGTGCCAGCAGCTTGGATGTGGGGCACACAGATACGCAGTATTTT
many,TRBV12-3/TRBV12-4,TRBD2,TRBJ2-3,CASRPESLAGGHGPDTQYF,TGTGCCAGCAGGCCTGAAAGCCTTGCGGGGGGGCATGGTCCAGATACGCAGTATTTT
few,TRBV4-1,.,TRBJ1-1,CASSIGSPFGTEAFF,TGCGCCAGCAGCATAGGGTCACCCTTCGGGACTGAAGCTTTCTTT
.,TRBV5-4,TRBD2,TRBJ2-3,CASSAQTSALLTDTQYF,TGTGCCAGCAGCGCCCAGACTAGCGCACTCCTCACAGATACGCAGTATTTT
many,TRBV12-3/TRBV12-4,TRBD1,TRBJ2-7,CASSTRDRGPWQYF,TGTGCCAGCAGTACCCGGGACAGGGGGCCCTGGCAGTACTTC
.,TRBV7-9,.,TRBJ2-3,CASSLVQGGRTDTQYF,TGTGCCAGCAGCTTAGTGCAAGGGGGTCGCACGGATACGCAGTATTTT
few,TRBV30,.,TRBJ1-5,CAMDQNLNQPQHF,TGTGCCATGGACCAGAATCTCAATCAGCCCCAGCATTTT
few,TRBV29-1,TRBD1,TRBJ2-4,CSVHPGQGNIQYF,TGCAGCGTACATCCGGGACAGGGAAACATTCAGTACTTC
.,TRBV12-3/TRBV12-4,TRBD2,TRBJ2-7,CASSLSGSKYEQYF,TGTGCCAGCAGCCTTAGCGGGAGCAAATACGAGCAGTACTTC
many,TRBV18,.,TRBJ1-1,CASSPWGAGTEAFF,TGTGCCAGCTCACCATGGGGGGCGGGCACTGAAGCTTTCTTT
few,TRBV6-1,TRBD1,TRBJ2-3,CASSVHTGGRGTQYF,TGTGCCAGCAGTGTACATACAGGGGGCCGGGGTACGCAGTATTTT
many,TRBV10-1,.,TRBJ2-7,CATRMGGSSYEQYF,TGCGCCACCCGAATGGGGGGATCCTCCTACGAGCAGTACTTC
.,TRBV24-1,.,TRBJ1-2,CATSDFPTFLGYTF,TGTGCCACCAGTGATTTCCCCACTTTCCTTGGCTACACCTTC
few,TRBV5-1,TRBD2,TRBJ2-3,CASNEASGATSTDTQYF,TGCGCCAGCAACGAGGCTAGCGGGGCAACTAGCACAGATACGCAGTATTTT
few,TRBV3-1,.,TRBJ2-7,CASSPARVSYEQYF,TGTGCCAGCAGCCCGGCGCGAGTCTCCTACGAGCAGTACTTC
.,TRBV5-1,.,TRBJ1-2,CASSLTGDAGNYGYTF,TGCGCCAGCAGTTTAACCGGGGACGCAGGGAACTATGGCTACACCTTC
.,TRBV7-3,TRBD2,TRBJ2-3,CASSTQAGGPDTQYF,TGTGCCAGCAGCACCCAAGCGGGAGGGCCAGATACGCAGTATTTT
few,TRBV7-9,.,TRBJ2-3,CASSFSHGRGPDTQYF,TGTGCCAGCAGCTTCTCCCATGGCAGGGGCCCAGATACGCAGTATTTT
many,TRBV12-3/TRBV12-4,TRBD1,TRBJ1-6,CASRQGENSPLHF,TGTGCCAGCAGGCAGGGGGAAAACTCACCCCTCCACTTT
few,TRBV5-5,.,TRBJ1-1,CASSLGRVGVSTEAFF,TGTGCCAGCAGCTTGGGTAGAGTAGGGGTGAGCACTGAAGCTTTCTTT
.,TRBV2,TRBD2,TRBJ2-1,CASRASGSSVEQFF,TGTGCCAGCAGAGCCAGCGGGAGTAGCGTTGAGCAGTTCTTC
many,TRBV11-2,.,TRBJ2-1,CASSLGLAATASYINEQFF,TGTGCCAGCAGCTTAGGTTTAGCAGCGACCGCCTCTTATATCAATGAGCAGTTCTTC
.,TRBV12-3/TRBV12-4,.,TRBJ2-5,CAACHGVQETQYF,TGTGCGGCATGCCACGGCGTACAAGAGACCCAGTACTTC
few,TRBV7-6,.,TRBJ2-3,CASSLDLSGDTQYF,TGTGCCAGCAGCTTGGACCTCAGTGGAGATACGCAGTATTTT
.,TRBV11-2,.,TRBJ1-1,CASSRQGIEAFF,TGTGCCAGCAGCCGGCAGGGAATTGAAGCTTTCTTT
.,TRBV28,TRBD2,TRBJ2-7,CASSLSGTSGISF,TGTGCCAGCAGTTTATCCGGGACTAGCGGGATATCTTTC
.,TRBV27,TRBD1,TRBJ1-5,CASSLGAGQGYQPQHF,TGTGCCAGCAGTTTGGGGGCCGGACAGGGTTATCAGCCCCAGCATTTT
few,TRBV28,.,TRBJ2-7,CASSLPGVSYEQYF,TGTGCCAGCAGTCTACCAGGTGTCTCCTACGAGCAGTACTTC
.,TRBV5-6,TRBD1,TRBJ2-4,CASSPTGGNIQYF,TGTGCCAGCAGCCCAACAGGGGGAAACATTCAGTACTTC
many,TRBV28,.,TRBJ2-1,CASRVSSYNEQFF,TGTGCCAGCCGGGTGAGCTCCTACAATGAGCAGTTCTTC
.,TRBV7-9,.,TRBJ1-5,CASSLGDVVQPQHF,TGTGCCAGCAGCTTAGGGGACGTTGTTCAGCCCCAGCATTTT
many,TRBV4-1,.,TRBJ2-1,CASSQDLPGYLGNEQFF,TGCGCCAGCAGCCAAGATCTCCCGGGATACCTGGGGAATGAGCAGTTCTTC
.,TRBV15,.,TRBJ2-3,CATSRGGSDTQYF,TGTGCCACCAGCAGAGGGGGATCAGATACGCAGTATTTT
many,TRBV28,TRBD1,TRBJ2-5,CASSELGQQETQYF,TGTGCCAGCAGTGAATTGGGACAGCAAGAGACCCAGTACTTC
.,TRBV6-4,TRBD2,TRBJ2-3,CASSDGTSSTGTQYF,TGTGCCAGCAGTGACGGGACTAGTAGCACAGGTACGCAGTATTTT
once,TRBV6-6,.,TRBJ2-7,CASSRARSLYEQYF,TGTGCCAGCAGTCGGGCTAGAAGTCTATACGAGCAGTACTTC
many,TRBV11-2,.,TRBJ2-1,CASSLAGLAYNEQFF,TGTGCCAGCAGCTTAGCAGGGTTGGCCTACAATGAGCAGTTCTTC
many,TRBV7-9,.,TRBJ2-7,CASSLEGNSDEQYF,TGTGCCAGCAGCTTAGAGGGTAACTCGGACGAGCAGTACTTC
medium-sized,TRBV11-2,.,TRBJ2-7,CASSLTRNEQYF,TGTGCCAGCAGCCTTACTAGGAACGAGCAGTACTTC
few,TRBV3-1,.,TRBJ2-7,CASSHTGGIIYEQYF,TGTGCCAGCAGCCACACGGGGGGCATTATCTACGAGCAGTACTTC
many,TRBV4-1,.,TRBJ2-5,CASSQEGWRQETQYF,TGCGCCAGCAGCCAAGAGGGCTGGCGCCAAGAGACCCAGTACTTC
many,TRBV27,TRBD2,TRBJ2-7,CASSSPSGDTYEQYF,TGTGCCAGCAGTTCCCCTAGCGGGGATACCTACGAGCAGTACTTC
few,TRBV20-1,.,TRBJ2-1,CSARESGLTSINEQFF,TGCAGTGCTAGAGAATCGGGACTGACGTCTATCAATGAGCAGTTCTTC
many,TRBV29-1,TRBD1,TRBJ2-3,CSVATGGSDTQYF,TGCAGCGTTGCGACAGGGGGCTCAGATACGCAGTATTTT
.,TRBV30,.,TRBJ2-7,CAWSRGASYEQYF,TGTGCCTGGAGTCGCGGGGCTTCCTACGAGCAGTACTTC
.,TRBV10-3,TRBD1,TRBJ2-5,CAITETGGHETQYF,TGTGCCATCACTGAGACAGGGGGCCATGAGACCCAGTACTTC
few,TRBV9,.,TRBJ2-3,CASSVRGESTDTQYF,TGTGCCAGCAGCGTCCGCGGGGAGAGCACAGATACGCAGTATTTT
.,TRBV12-5,.,TRBJ2-1,CASGLSQRSSYNEQFF,TGTGCTAGTGGTTTGTCGCAACGGAGCTCCTACAATGAGCAGTTCTTC
.,TRBV29-1,.,TRBJ2-3,CSVGGTDTQYF,TGCAGCGTTGGGGGCACAGATACGCAGTATTTT
many,TRBV7-3,.,TRBJ2-1,CASSLAGVKEQFF,TGTGCCAGCAGCTTAGCGGGTGTTAAAGAGCAGTTCTTC
.,TRBV10-2,.,TRBJ2-4,CASSEVDKNIQYF,TGCGCCAGCAGTGAGGTGGACAAAAACATTCAGTACTTC